The clone carrying this T cell receptor (beta chain) was counted once. This entry belongs to a study of blood T cell repertoires in COVID-19. Study summary: The United States, Italy and Spain provided the acute and convalescent COVID-19 samples. PBMCs, B-cell-depleted T cells, or T cells provided the cDNA or gDNA that made up the material.

CDR3 length: 12 amino acids. Trimming took off 2 bases at V and 7 bases at J, with 6 bases between the two ends. The V gene's germline CDR1 is MNHNY and CDR2 SVGAGI (reference sequence). Measured with immunoSEQ multiplex PCR; TCRdb has only the in-frame clones, and not every one. The data contain almost 200,000 clones, about nine tenths of them singletons. The V gene is TRBV6-6, the J gene TRBJ1-5, with D unclear. This clonotype originated in a woman in her 70s with acute or convalescent COVID-19. The source material was peripheral blood. DNA for the CDR3: TGTGCCAGCAGTTACACGAGGCAGCCCCAGCATTTT. It specifies CASSYTRQPQHF.